This note documents a single T cell receptor beta chain sequence. Trimming took 0 bases from V and 7 from J, leaving 16 bases between them. There are 16 residues in the CDR3. Per the germline V gene, CDR1 is LGHNA and CDR2 is YNFKEQ. The sample belongs to a study of blood T cell repertoires in COVID-19. Looking at the study overall: Sites in the United States, Italy and Spain provided acute and convalescent COVID-19 samples. PBMCs, B-cell-depleted T cells, or T cells were the source of the cDNA or gDNA that made up the material.

Original data processing: Reference gene primer amplification gave nucleated cell count estimates. The protocol was immunoSEQ multiplex PCR, while the TCRdb copy is restricted to in-frame clones and leaves out a portion. V, J and clone size reflect that table, while D and trimming were determined from the DNA. The data contain 110,000 to 150,000 clones, approximately 84% of them singletons. Sequencing used peripheral blood. The chain joins TRBV4-2 to TRBJ2-1, with a weak D call TRBD1 (7 bases). This receptor was taken from a woman aged 55-69 years with acute or convalescent COVID-19. Written as DNA, the CDR3 is TGTGCCAGCAGCCAAGATGGGAGCAGGGGGGTGAATGAGCAGTTCTTC. Translating gives CASSQDGSRGVNEQFF.